This T cell receptor (beta chain) appears in the sequencing data of a study of Graves' ophthalmopathy and Graves' hyperthyroidism. TCR beta CDR3 regions were amplified from RNA transcripts. The workflow started with a first-round RT-PCR run with HTBI primers and then moved on to a second-round multiplex PCR. TCRdb re-called the multiplex PCR reads with MiXCR, one entry per CDR3 protein. The data show about 400,000 distinct CDR3 sequences, with 15% seen just once and roughly 7% held by the top ten. Note on this clonotype: Given a much more abundant clone one base away, this may be a read error.

The CDR3 length is 18 residues. Germline V lookup: CDR1 SGHAT, CDR2 FQNNGV. The sample was peripheral blood. The rearrangement joins TRBV11-2 to TRBJ2-3; the match to TRBD1 covers 11 bases. This TCR was sampled from a woman younger than 30 with stable Graves' hyperthyroidism. The CDR3 loop reads CASSLGRGTGGSSDTLYF. DNA of the CDR3: TGTGCCAGCAGCTTAGGGAGGGGGACAGGGGGGTCGTCAGATACGCTGTATTTT.